Listed below are T cell receptor beta chains from one sample, sequenced in a study of CD8 T cell repertoires and HIV-1 epitope variants. Sequenced by immunoSEQ multiplex PCR; TCRdb stores in-frame clones only, minus some. The sample holds some 1,000 clones, approximately 64% seen once. The antigens of these receptors remain unknown. Sample: cultured CD8+ T cells derived from PBMCs. These receptors all come from a male donor with HIV. CDR3s include the opening cysteine and the closing phenylalanine or tryptophan. The order of the fields is CDR3 protein, CDR3 DNA, J gene, V gene, D gene, clone size. The D gene is left open where the match is weak. Only some rows state a clone size, as once, few, many or a class for expanded clones.

CDR3 protein: CASSLVLAGRETQYF
CDR3 DNA: TGTGCCAGCAGTTTAGTCCTAGCGGGAAGAGAGACCCAGTACTTC
J gene: TRBJ2-5
V gene: TRBV28
D gene: TRBD2
clone size: NA

CDR3 protein: CASSPARTYEQYF
CDR3 DNA: TGTGCCAGCAGTCCCGCCCGAACCTACGAGCAGTACTTC
J gene: TRBJ2-7
V gene: TRBV27
D gene: NA
clone size: NA

CDR3 protein: CASTIFNGNQPQHF
CDR3 DNA: TGTGCCAGTACTATTTTTAATGGCAATCAGCCCCAGCATTTT
J gene: TRBJ1-5
V gene: TRBV19
D gene: NA
clone size: few

CDR3 protein: CASSLTLVGGYNEQFF
CDR3 DNA: TGCGCCAGCAGCCTGACCCTCGTAGGCGGGTACAATGAGCAGTTCTTC
J gene: TRBJ2-1
V gene: TRBV5-1
D gene: NA
clone size: NA

CDR3 protein: CASSPQTLEAFF
CDR3 DNA: TGTGCCAGCAGCCCACAAACCCTGGAAGCTTTCTTT
J gene: TRBJ1-1
V gene: TRBV7-9
D gene: NA
clone size: NA

CDR3 protein: CASSEYGTGAAGTEAFF
CDR3 DNA: TGTGCCAGCAGTGAATATGGGACAGGGGCCGCTGGGACTGAAGCTTTCTTT
J gene: TRBJ1-1
V gene: TRBV25-1
D gene: TRBD1
clone size: NA

CDR3 protein: CASSGRPGLTEQYF
CDR3 DNA: TGTGCCAGTAGTGGTAGACCGGGGTTGACCGAGCAGTACTTC
J gene: TRBJ2-7
V gene: TRBV19
D gene: NA
clone size: NA

CDR3 protein: CASSTGTGSWELFF
CDR3 DNA: TGTGCCAGCAGCACCGGGACTGGCTCCTGGGAGCTGTTTTTT
J gene: TRBJ2-2
V gene: TRBV2
D gene: NA
clone size: NA

CDR3 protein: CASSLPPSYNSPLHF
CDR3 DNA: TGTGCCAGCAGTTTACCCCCCTCCTATAATTCACCCCTCCACTTT
J gene: TRBJ1-6
V gene: TRBV27
D gene: NA
clone size: few

CDR3 protein: CASSQDRKPYNEQFF
CDR3 DNA: TGTGCCAGCAGCCAAGATCGGAAGCCCTACAATGAGCAGTTCTTC
J gene: TRBJ2-1
V gene: TRBV14
D gene: NA
clone size: few

CDR3 protein: CASSSSGRGYNEQFF
CDR3 DNA: TGTGCCAGCAGCTCTAGCGGGAGAGGCTACAATGAGCAGTTCTTC
J gene: TRBJ2-1
V gene: TRBV13
D gene: TRBD2
clone size: NA

CDR3 protein: CASRWDDRDYEQYF
CDR3 DNA: TGTGCCAGCAGGTGGGACGACAGGGACTACGAGCAGTACTTC
J gene: TRBJ2-7
V gene: TRBV27
D gene: TRBD1
clone size: NA

CDR3 protein: CAWSSGTAQGQPQHF
CDR3 DNA: TGTGCCTGGAGTTCTGGGACAGCCCAGGGGCAGCCCCAGCATTTT
J gene: TRBJ1-5
V gene: TRBV30
D gene: TRBD1
clone size: few

CDR3 protein: CASSPAGSTDTQYF
CDR3 DNA: TGTGCCAGCAGCCCAGCGGGGAGCACAGATACGCAGTATTTT
J gene: TRBJ2-3
V gene: TRBV9
D gene: TRBD2
clone size: NA

CDR3 protein: CASSLQDGELFF
CDR3 DNA: TGTGCCAGCAGCCTTCAGGACGGGGAGCTGTTTTTT
J gene: TRBJ2-2
V gene: TRBV7-9
D gene: NA
clone size: NA

CDR3 protein: CASSLGGGNNEQYF
CDR3 DNA: TGTGCCAGCAGCTTGGGCGGGGGGAACAACGAGCAGTACTTC
J gene: TRBJ2-7
V gene: TRBV5-4
D gene: TRBD2
clone size: few

CDR3 protein: CASSLDRWGYTF
CDR3 DNA: TGTGCCAGCAGTCTGGATCGCTGGGGCTACACCTTC
J gene: TRBJ1-2
V gene: TRBV28
D gene: NA
clone size: few

CDR3 protein: CASSLDWRERRGGELFF
CDR3 DNA: TGTGCCAGCAGCTTAGACTGGCGGGAGAGGCGGGGCGGGGAGCTGTTTTTT
J gene: TRBJ2-2
V gene: TRBV7-2
D gene: TRBD2
clone size: NA

CDR3 protein: CASSLGGFDEQYF
CDR3 DNA: TGTGCCAGCAGCTTAGGGGGGTTCGACGAGCAGTACTTC
J gene: TRBJ2-7
V gene: TRBV7-8
D gene: NA
clone size: NA

CDR3 protein: CASNDRRWGGLAENIQYF
CDR3 DNA: TGTGCCAGTAACGATCGGAGGTGGGGGGGACTAGCGGAAAACATTCAGTACTTC
J gene: TRBJ2-4
V gene: TRBV19
D gene: TRBD2
clone size: few

CDR3 protein: CASSDASAGSNEQFF
CDR3 DNA: TGTGCCAGCAGTGATGCTAGCGCTGGATCCAATGAGCAGTTCTTC
J gene: TRBJ2-1
V gene: TRBV27
D gene: NA
clone size: NA

CDR3 protein: CASRPASSYNEQFF
CDR3 DNA: TGTGCCAGCAGACCGGCGAGCTCCTACAATGAGCAGTTCTTC
J gene: TRBJ2-1
V gene: TRBV25-1
D gene: NA
clone size: NA

CDR3 protein: CASSSDSTGELFF
CDR3 DNA: TGTGCCAGCAGCTCGGACAGCACCGGGGAGCTGTTTTTT
J gene: TRBJ2-2
V gene: TRBV6-5
D gene: NA
clone size: few

CDR3 protein: CASSEPDRKGAEAFF
CDR3 DNA: TGTGCCAGCAGTGAACCCGACAGGAAGGGCGCTGAAGCTTTCTTT
J gene: TRBJ1-1
V gene: TRBV2
D gene: NA
clone size: NA

CDR3 protein: CASSPGTTGTDTQYF
CDR3 DNA: TGTGCCAGCTCACCGGGGACCACCGGCACAGATACGCAGTATTTT
J gene: TRBJ2-3
V gene: TRBV18
D gene: NA
clone size: NA

CDR3 protein: CASSESIGQAYEQYF
CDR3 DNA: TGTGCCAGCAGCGAATCAATAGGACAAGCCTACGAGCAGTACTTC
J gene: TRBJ2-7
V gene: TRBV28
D gene: NA
clone size: few

CDR3 protein: CAIAAGGSYEQYF
CDR3 DNA: TGTGCCATCGCTGCTGGGGGTTCCTACGAGCAGTACTTC
J gene: TRBJ2-7
V gene: TRBV10-3
D gene: NA
clone size: once

CDR3 protein: CASRSRDRVGTGELFF
CDR3 DNA: TGTGCCAGCAGATCCCGGGACAGGGTGGGCACCGGGGAGCTGTTTTTT
J gene: TRBJ2-2
V gene: TRBV6-6
D gene: TRBD1
clone size: NA

CDR3 protein: CASKPQVQFHEQYF
CDR3 DNA: TGTGCCAGCAAACCACAGGTCCAATTCCACGAGCAGTACTTC
J gene: TRBJ2-7
V gene: TRBV5-6
D gene: NA
clone size: NA